The 20 T cell receptor beta chains presented below share a single source sample, sequenced in a study of cytomegalovirus exposure and HLA in healthy donors. It was with 60 Vbeta and 13 Jbeta primers that the PCR ran. Some clones are missing from TCRdb's copy, which holds only in-frame ones; the method was immunoSEQ multiplex PCR. Among 130,000 or so clones listed, about three quarters were seen once. The material sequenced was PBMCs. These receptors were obtained from a man aged 45 to 65 in good health and CMV-seropositive.

DNA of the CDR3: TGCAGCGTCCCCTCTCCCGGGACAGATGGGGAGCAGTACTTC. This encodes CSVPSPGTDGEQYF. This chain joins TRBV29-1 and TRBJ2-7, with 7 positions matching TRBD1. This CDR3 is 14 amino acids long. The germline V gene has CDR1 SQVTM and CDR2 ANQGSEA. V was pared by 6 bases and J by 7 bases, with 15 bases of the junction left unmatched.

CDR3 in amino acids: CASSERQGALGKKGQPQHF. The CDR3 DNA is TGTGCCAGCAGTGAGCGGCAGGGGGCATTGGGGAAAAAGGGACAGCCCCAGCATTTT. The rearrangement uses TRBV2 and TRBJ1-5; the match to TRBD1 covers 8 bases. The CDR3 is made up of 19 amino acids. V lost 3 bases and J lost 7; bases outside the gene matches: 20. Germline lookup yields CDR1 SNHLY and CDR2 FYNNEI.

This clone showed up just a few times. This chain links TRBV5-4 with TRBJ2-1; maybe TRBD1 (5 bases). The length of the CDR3 is 17 residues. Germline V gene data show CDR1 as SGHNT and CDR2 as YYREEE (reference sequence). Trimming cost V 4 bases and J 0 bases, with 17 bases left between them. The CDR3 DNA is TGTGCCAGCAGCGATAAACAGGTTCCCCTCTCCTACAATGAGCAGTTCTTC. Its translation: CASSDKQVPLSYNEQFF.

V and J are TRBV4-2 and TRBJ2-3; TRBD2 agrees at 10 bases. The CDR3 extends over 19 amino acids. Germline loops: CDR1 LGHNA, CDR2 YNFKEQ. Trimming cost V 2 bases and J 1 base; bases outside gene matches: 12. Here the CDR3 DNA reads TGTGCCAGCAGCCAATCAGCGGGGGGGCCTGGAGTAGGCACAGATACGCAGTATTTT. Protein sequence: CASSQSAGGPGVGTDTQYF.

J is TRBJ2-2 and V is TRBV19, with a tentative D call TRBD1 (8 bases). The CDR3 sequence is 16 residues long. V was shortened by 5 bases and J by 5 bases, with 18 bases between the two germline ends. CDR1 is LNHDA and CDR2 is SQIVND in the germline V gene (reference sequence). The CDR3 loop reads CASSLQTGEGTGELFF. The CDR3 DNA reads TGTGCCAGTAGTCTCCAGACAGGGGAGGGTACCGGGGAGCTGTTTTTT.

The chain is built from TRBV5-1 and TRBJ1-1, with a weak D call TRBD1 (5 bases). The germline V and J ends were trimmed by 4 bases and 10 bases, with 20 bases remaining between them. CDR1 SGHRS and CDR2 YFSETQ come from the germline V gene. The CDR3 is 14 amino acids. The CDR3 coding sequence is TGCGCCAGCAGCCCCGGAGGGACGGACCGTGGAGCTTTCTTT. It encodes CASSPGGTDRGAFF.

J is TRBJ1-5 and V is TRBV2; 7 nucleotides line up with TRBD1. Germline values: CDR1 SNHLY, CDR2 FYNNEI. V shed 8 bases and J 4 bases; nucleotides not matched to a gene: 11. The CDR3 sequence is 15 residues long. CDR3 coding DNA: TGTGCCAGCGGAAGAGGGACAGCTCAAAATCAGCCCCAGCATTTT. This sequence encodes CASGRGTAQNQPQHF.

The rearrangement joins TRBV29-1 to TRBJ2-4, with 7 bases lining up with TRBD1. Germline V lookup: CDR1 SQVTM, CDR2 ANQGSEA. The CDR3 contains 17 residues. The J segment lost 0 bases and the V segment lost 4 bases, leaving 12 bases of the junction unmatched. The CDR3 region is CSVADRQGRTAKNIQYF. CDR3 coding DNA: TGCAGCGTTGCCGACCGACAGGGAAGGACAGCCAAAAACATTCAGTACTTC.

This rearrangement joins TRBV14 to TRBJ2-2, with a tentative D call TRBD2 (7 bases). The CDR3 spans 13 residues. With 4 bases removed from V and 9 bases from J, the gap between germline ends came to 12 bases. In germline, CDR1 is SGHDN, CDR2 FVKESK. The CDR3 is CASSPRGAWELFF. DNA of the CDR3: TGTGCCAGCAGCCCCCGGGGGGCCTGGGAGCTGTTTTTT. Full variable domain (outside the CDR3, taken from reference TRBV14 and TRBJ2-2): EAGVTQFPSHSVIEKGQTVTLRCDPISGHDNLYWYRRVMGKEIKFLLHFVKESKQDESGMPNNRFLAERTGGTYSTLKVQPAELEDSGVYFCASSPRGAWELFFGEGSRLTVL.

This chain links TRBV10-3 with TRBJ1-2; 11 bases agree with TRBD1. The J segment lost 6 bases and the V segment lost 6 bases, leaving 6 bases of the junction unmatched. Per germline, CDR1 ENHRY and CDR2 SYGVKD. The CDR3 has 14 residues. The DNA for the CDR3 is TGTGCCATCAGCCGGACAGGGGGCGAGAATGGCTACACCTTC. It codes for CAISRTGGENGYTF.

J is TRBJ2-7 and V is TRBV19; D is perhaps TRBD2 (5 bases). This CDR3 region has 15 residues. V lost 3 bases, J lost 3 bases, and 15 bases lay in between. The germline V gene has CDR1 LNHDA and CDR2 SQIVND (reference sequence). CDR3 in amino acids: CASSIQAEGVYEQYF. CDR3 sequence (DNA): TGTGCCAGTAGTATCCAGGCAGAGGGTGTCTACGAGCAGTACTTC.

The chain carries TRBV7-3 and TRBJ2-3, with 9 bases matching TRBD1. Looked up from germline, CDR1 is SGHTA and CDR2 is FQGTGA. The J segment lost 5 bases and the V segment lost 3 bases, leaving 9 bases of the junction unmatched. The CDR3 has 16 amino acids. The CDR3 here is CASSLGTGPKGDTQYF. CDR3 nucleotides: TGTGCCAGCAGCTTGGGGACAGGGCCAAAAGGAGATACGCAGTATTTT.

This clone appeared many times. The V call is TRBV4-3, the J call TRBJ2-7; no clear D. This CDR3 is 11 amino acids long. The germline V gene has CDR1 LGHNA and CDR2 YSLEER. The ends were cut back, 0 bases at V and 5 bases at J, with 2 bases in the middle. The CDR3 sequence: CASSQDNEQYF. Written as DNA, the CDR3 is TGCGCCAGCAGCCAAGATAACGAGCAGTACTTC.

V and J are TRBV2 and TRBJ1-5, with D perhaps TRBD1 (5 bases). Germline CDR1 reads SNHLY; CDR2 reads FYNNEI. The CDR3 contains 15 residues. V was pared by 5 bases and J by 1 base, with 12 bases between. CDR3 region: CASSPQGGSNQPQHF. The CDR3 DNA reads as TGTGCCAGCAGTCCCCAGGGTGGGAGCAATCAGCCCCAGCATTTT.

J is TRBJ2-7 and V is TRBV6-4; D is possibly TRBD1 (6 bases). The V gene's germline CDR1 is MRHNA and CDR2 SNTAGT. CDR3 length: 15 amino acids. The V end was cut by 7 bases, the J end by 3 bases, with 19 bases between. DNA for the CDR3: TGTGCCAGCACTAAAGGGACGGGACACTTCTACGAGCAGTACTTC. Protein: CASTKGTGHFYEQYF.

The gene calls are TRBV29-1 and TRBJ1-1; D is uncertain. CDR1 is SQVTM and CDR2 is ANQGSEA in the germline V gene. The CDR3 consists of 13 residues. V gave up 1 base and J gave up 4 bases, with 10 bases separating them. CDR3 sequence (DNA): TGCAGCGTTGAAGGAACGTTCAGCACTGAAGCTTTCTTT. Translating gives CSVEGTFSTEAFF.

V usage is TRBV5-1 and J usage is TRBJ1-1, with D unresolved. CDR3 size: 14 residues. V was pared by 0 bases and J by 1 base, with 7 bases between. From germline, CDR1 is SGHRS and CDR2 YFSETQ. In DNA form, the CDR3 reads TGCGCCAGCAGCTTGGGGGCAGGGAACACTGAAGCTTTCTTT. It yields the protein CASSLGAGNTEAFF.

The chain links TRBV5-8 to TRBJ1-1; weak D call: TRBD1 (6 bases). Trimming removed 1 base from V and 2 bases from J, with 21 bases in between. There are 18 residues in the CDR3. Germline CDR1 is SGHTS and CDR2 is YDEGEE. The CDR3 sequence: CASSLRGLAGAINTEAFF. Written as DNA, the CDR3 is TGTGCCAGCAGCTTGAGGGGGTTAGCAGGGGCTATAAACACTGAAGCTTTCTTT.

The chain recombines TRBV5-1 with TRBJ2-3; D is uncertain. V was clipped by 3 bases and J by 2 bases, with 13 bases between them. The CDR3 sequence is 15 residues long. CDR1 is SGHRS and CDR2 is YFSETQ in the germline V gene. The CDR3, as DNA: TGCGCCAGCAGCTCCAACAGAAGTCTCACAGATACGCAGTATTTT. Amino acids: CASSSNRSLTDTQYF. The complete variable domain, with remaining parts taken from reference TRBV5-1 and TRBJ2-3, reads KAGVTQTPRYLIKTRGQQVTLSCSPISGHRSVSWYQQTPGQGLQFLFEYFSETQRNKGNFPGRFSGRQFSNSRSEMNVSTLELGDSALYLCASSSNRSLTDTQYFGPGTRLTVL.

This sequence joins TRBV6-5 and TRBJ1-2; D is perhaps TRBD1 (5 bases). This CDR3 contains 14 residues. V was shortened by 0 bases and J by 2 bases, with 7 bases between the two germline ends. Germline V lookup: CDR1 MNHEY, CDR2 SVGAGI. CDR3 amino acids: CASSYSGGNYGYTF. The CDR3 DNA sequence: TGTGCCAGCAGTTACTCCGGGGGAAACTATGGCTACACCTTC.